The present T cell receptor (beta chain) was sequenced within a study of human T cells and chemical hapten exposure. Time point defined: patch test 3, about 24 weeks after DPC sensitization. Treatment indicated: therapeutic diphenylcyclopropenone sensitization with weekly scalp DPC. Unfractionated whole blood was the source of the extracted total RNA. This clonotype has only a few counts. Its antigen is unknown. Study-wide results and caveats: While controls formed fewer of them, expanded TCRs formed significantly more large CDR3 similarity clusters. Counts of expanded TCRs at PT1 were positively correlated with patch test score.

The V segment lost 8 bases and the J segment 2 bases; nucleotides outside the gene matches: 6. Germline CDR1 reads DFQATT; CDR2 reads SNEGSKA (reference sequence). CDR3 size: 14 residues. TCRdb reprocessed the RACE reads via MiXCR and lists one record per CDR3 protein. The table records some 38,000 distinct CDR3 sequences, more than 8% of them present only once. This clonotype originated in a man between 45 and 60 years old with alopecia areata. Some clones in this sample may be carry-over from other donors' samples. The rearrangement uses TRBV20-1 and TRBJ2-1, with TRBD1 identical over 10 bases. Sequencing was performed on whole blood, taken in connection with sensitization to the hapten diphenylcyclopropenone (DPC). The CDR3 DNA sequence: TGCAGTTCAAAGGGGACAGGGGCCTACAATGAGCAGTTCTTC. It is translated as CSSKGTGAYNEQFF.